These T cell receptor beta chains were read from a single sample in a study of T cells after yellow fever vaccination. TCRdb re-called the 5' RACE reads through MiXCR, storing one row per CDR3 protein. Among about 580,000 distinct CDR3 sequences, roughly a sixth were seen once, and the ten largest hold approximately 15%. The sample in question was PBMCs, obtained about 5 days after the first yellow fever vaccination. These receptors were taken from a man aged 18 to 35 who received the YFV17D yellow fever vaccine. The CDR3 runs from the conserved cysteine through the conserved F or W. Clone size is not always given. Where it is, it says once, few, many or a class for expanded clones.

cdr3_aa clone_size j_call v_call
CASSPRPLGINNEQFF few TRBJ2-1 TRBV27
CASSVGPSGGHGGEQFF few TRBJ2-1 TRBV9
CASSLIGQGNGELFF - TRBJ2-2 TRBV7-6
CSASRLSSGGVTDTQYF - TRBJ2-3 TRBV20-1
CASSLSVSDTQYF few TRBJ2-3 TRBV12-3/TRBV12-4
CSGTSGEVYNEQFF - TRBJ2-1 TRBV29-1
CASSPRPKGNEQFF - TRBJ2-1 TRBV4-1
CASSPRGASTYNEQFF few TRBJ2-1 TRBV7-3
CASSSRQGANEQFF many TRBJ2-1 TRBV12-3/TRBV12-4
CASSPRVQGQGASNEKLFF - TRBJ1-4 TRBV18
CASRHPGDTQYF - TRBJ2-3 TRBV12-3/TRBV12-4
CASSLETDQPQHF - TRBJ1-5 TRBV2
CASSLSRWTEEQFF many TRBJ2-1 TRBV7-2
CASTSGRWDQPQHF - TRBJ1-5 TRBV12-3/TRBV12-4
CASSSLGGTEETQYF - TRBJ2-5 TRBV7-9
CASSPGVLEAFF few TRBJ1-1 TRBV6-2/TRBV6-3
CASSAPDGYGYTF - TRBJ1-2 TRBV9
CASSLTGYSTDTQYF few TRBJ2-3 TRBV5-1
CASSPRAGYGQPQHF - TRBJ1-5 TRBV18